This section outlines one T cell receptor beta chain sequence together with its context. Its antigen target is currently unknown. No base quality information exists; no much larger clone differs at one position. The sample comes from a study of cytomegalovirus exposure and HLA in healthy donors (dated by TCRdb to the late 2010s). Regarding the study in general: A later analysis indicated that the 90 to 150 validation repertoires were generated on the platform also employed for the approximately 670 repertoires of the first cohort. To predict cytomegalovirus infection status, the study combined high-throughput TCR immunosequencing, statistical association of individual TCRs with disease status, and machine learning. Besides the first cohort of roughly 700 subjects, a separate validation cohort made up of 120 different subjects was used. The aim of the study was to test whether cataloging public T cell receptors could identify signatures of past pathogen exposure.

Broader findings and caveats from the paper: The classifier was reported to diagnose cytomegalovirus status with high specificity and sensitivity in both the original and validation cohorts. Of the cluster scores, approximately 95% were above 0 in a later analysis, which found that TCRs clustered in the first cohort also tended to co-occur in the 95 to 150 validation repertoires. The authors suggested that the approach could potentially be generalized to other disease states and immunological phenotypes. A few of the identified cytomegalovirus-associated TCR beta chains were confirmed in vitro to be specific for cytomegalovirus antigens. The study listed 150 to 200 TCR beta chains as associated with cytomegalovirus. Most TCR sequences were seen in very few donors, while some public TCRs were found in many individuals. A later analysis had no HLA typing for the validation cohort, so co-occurrence there was scored across all 120 repertoires.

Donors formed part of the validation cohort, which comprised 95 to 150 subjects and was distinct from the first cohort of under 750 subjects. Libraries came from the immunoSEQ multiplex PCR assay. The study's processing was this. A statistical classification framework was built for diagnosing cytomegalovirus status from the catalog of TCR beta chain sequences. TCRdb retrieved this table from immuneACCESS and kept in-frame rearrangements only. Not all clones are present; in checked studies, unresolved V genes account for under half, and no reason is known for the remainder. V and J calls and clone size follow that table, whereas D and trimming were derived from the DNA. In this sample the table shows 120,000 to 150,000 clones, around 88% of which occur a single time. In total, the top ten clones hold approximately 8.5% of the sample. Germline trimming: 6 bases from V, 11 bases from J; junction bases outside gene matches: 12. Looking up the germline V gene yields CDR1 MDHEN and CDR2 SYDVKM. Counted from cysteine to phenylalanine, this CDR3 has 13 amino acids. The retained sequence is limited to the CDR3, 39 bases, with the frame set at the first base.

Sequences were obtained from PBMCs. The TCR was taken from a woman under 30 in good health and CMV-seropositive. The V gene is TRBV28 and the J gene is TRBJ1-1; 7 central nucleotides agree with TRBD1. The CDR3 region: CASRINRGKAAFF. The nucleotide sequence is given as TGTGCCAGCAGAATAAACAGGGGAAAGGCGGCTTTCTTT. The reference TRBV28 and TRBJ1-1 proteins fill in what lies around the CDR3, so the full variable domain reads DVKVTQSSRYLVKRTGEKVFLECVQDMDHENMFWYRQDPGLGLRLIYFSYDVKMKEKGDIPEGYSVSREKKERFSLILESASTNQTSMYLCASRINRGKAAFFGQGTRLTVV.